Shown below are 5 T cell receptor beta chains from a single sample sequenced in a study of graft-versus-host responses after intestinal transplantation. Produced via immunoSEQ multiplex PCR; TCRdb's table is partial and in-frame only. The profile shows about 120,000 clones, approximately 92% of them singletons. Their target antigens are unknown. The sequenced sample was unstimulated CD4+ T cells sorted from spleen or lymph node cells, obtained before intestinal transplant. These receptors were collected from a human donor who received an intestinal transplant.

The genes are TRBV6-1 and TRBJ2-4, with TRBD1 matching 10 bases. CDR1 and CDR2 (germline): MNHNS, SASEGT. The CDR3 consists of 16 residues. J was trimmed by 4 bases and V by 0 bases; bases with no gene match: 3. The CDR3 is CASSEARGQGKNIQYF. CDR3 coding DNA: TGTGCCAGCAGTGAAGCGCGGGGACAGGGGAAAAACATTCAGTACTTC.

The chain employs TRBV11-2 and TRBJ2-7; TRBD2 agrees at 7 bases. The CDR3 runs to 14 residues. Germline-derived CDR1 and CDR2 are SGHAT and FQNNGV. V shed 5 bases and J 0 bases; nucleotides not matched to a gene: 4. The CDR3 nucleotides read TGTGCCAGCAGCCTAAGACTAGCCTCCTACGAGCAGTACTTC. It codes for CASSLRLASYEQYF.

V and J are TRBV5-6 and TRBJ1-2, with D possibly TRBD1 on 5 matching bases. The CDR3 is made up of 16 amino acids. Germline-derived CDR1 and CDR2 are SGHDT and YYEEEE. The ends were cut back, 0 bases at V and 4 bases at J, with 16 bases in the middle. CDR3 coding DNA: TGTGCCAGCAGCTTGGCCGGGGGGGGGAGGCTCTATGGCTACACCTTC. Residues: CASSLAGGGRLYGYTF.

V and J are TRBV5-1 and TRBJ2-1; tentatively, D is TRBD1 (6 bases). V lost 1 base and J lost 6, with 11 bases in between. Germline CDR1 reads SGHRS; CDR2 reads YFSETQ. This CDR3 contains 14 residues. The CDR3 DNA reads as TGCGCCAGCAGCTTGAGTACAGGGATCAATGAGCAGTTCTTC. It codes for CASSLSTGINEQFF.

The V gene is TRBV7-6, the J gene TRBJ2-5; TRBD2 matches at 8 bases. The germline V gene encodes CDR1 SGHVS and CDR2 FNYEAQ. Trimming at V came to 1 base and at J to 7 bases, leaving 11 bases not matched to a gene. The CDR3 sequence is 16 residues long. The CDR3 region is CASSLGFQGREATQYF. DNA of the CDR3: TGTGCCAGCAGCTTAGGTTTCCAGGGGCGGGAGGCGACCCAGTACTTC. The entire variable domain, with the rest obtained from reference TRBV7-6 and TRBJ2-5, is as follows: GAGVSQSPRYKVTKRGQDVALRCDPISGHVSLYWYRQALGQGPEFLTYFNYEAQQDKSGLPNDRFSAERPEGSISTLTIQRTEQRDSAMYRCASSLGFQGREATQYFGPGTRLLVL.